What follows are 29 T cell receptor beta chains derived from one specimen sequenced in a study of T cells in localized non-small cell lung cancer. Measured with immunoSEQ multiplex PCR; TCRdb has only the in-frame clones, and not every one. The sample records 45,000 to 60,000 clones, around 81% being singletons. The sequences come from PBMCs, collected before any cancer treatment. Receptors originate from a woman between 35 and 70 years old with stage II lung adenocarcinoma.

Here the CDR3 reads CASSQGAATEAFF. In nucleotides, the CDR3 is TGTGCCAGCAGCCAGGGGGCGGCGACTGAAGCTTTCTTT. V and J are TRBV4-2 and TRBJ1-1; the D gene is possibly TRBD1 (6 bases). CDR1 and CDR2 (germline): LGHNA, YNFKEQ. The CDR3 totals 13 residues. Trimming took 3 bases from V and 5 from J, leaving 10 bases between them.

V is TRBV29-1 and J is TRBJ1-1; 7 positions match TRBD1. J gave up 8 bases and V 4 bases, and 7 bases lay outside the gene matches. The CDR3 is 12 amino acids. Germline V gene data show CDR1 as SQVTM and CDR2 as ANQGSEA. The CDR3 DNA is TGCAGCGTTGCACCCGTACAGGGGGAAGCTTTCTTT. Its protein is CSVAPVQGEAFF.

In the case of this clone: Being one base from a much bigger clone, this may be a read error. V gene TRBV2 combines with J gene TRBJ2-7; a weak D match, TRBD2 (7 bases). Trimming left V 3 bases short and J 5 bases short, with 17 bases between. Germline CDR1 and CDR2: SNHLY and FYNNEI. There are 15 residues in the CDR3. The CDR3 region has the DNA TGTGCCAGCAGTGACGGGGCGGGGGCGGTAAACGAGCAGTACTTC. It specifies CASSDGAGAVNEQYF.

In its sample, this clone was seen a few times. The CDR3 nucleotides are TGTGCCAGCAGCCAAGATACAGGGGTATCCTACAATGAGCAGTTCTTC. Translating it yields CASSQDTGVSYNEQFF. The chain has TRBV14 and TRBJ2-1, with 7 bases fitting TRBD1. The CDR3 runs to 16 residues. CDR1 SGHDN and CDR2 FVKESK come from the germline V gene. V gave up 0 bases and J gave up 1 base; unmatched junction bases: 3.

V and J are TRBV28 and TRBJ2-7; possibly TRBD1 for D (6 bases). In germline, CDR1 is MDHEN, CDR2 SYDVKM. CDR3 length equals 15 residues. V was trimmed by 2 bases and J by 3 bases, leaving 14 bases between them. The CDR3 region is CASSLGQGSLYEQYF. CDR3 nucleotide sequence: TGTGCCAGCAGTTTAGGTCAGGGGTCCCTCTACGAGCAGTACTTC.

This rearrangement joins TRBV5-4 to TRBJ2-3, with a tentative D call TRBD2 (5 bases). CDR1 is SGHNT and CDR2 is YYREEE in the germline V gene (reference sequence). The CDR3 has 14 amino acids. Trimming took off 0 bases at V and 4 bases at J, with 9 bases between the two ends. The DNA of the CDR3 is TGTGCCAGCAGCTTGGGCGGTAGCGCAGATACGCAGTATTTT. It specifies CASSLGGSADTQYF.

This clone was detected only a few times. This chain connects TRBV29-1 to TRBJ1-5; D is unclear. Germline-derived CDR1 and CDR2 are SQVTM and ANQGSEA. The CDR3 length is 12 residues. Trimming took off 4 bases at V and 4 bases at J, with 8 bases between the two ends. The CDR3 loop is CSVGIGNQPQHF. CDR3 bases: TGCAGCGTTGGGATAGGGAATCAGCCCCAGCATTTT.

The chain employs TRBV6-1 and TRBJ1-5; no clear D. Trimming took 0 bases from V and 0 from J, leaving 18 bases between them. The length of the CDR3 is 19 residues. Germline CDR1 and CDR2: MNHNS and SASEGT. The CDR3 coding sequence is TGTGCCAGCAGTGAAGCTCCAGGTAGGAGGGCCTATAGCAATCAGCCCCAGCATTTT. It codes for CASSEAPGRRAYSNQPQHF.

This chain joins TRBV30 and TRBJ1-1; 8 bases map to TRBD1. Germline V gives CDR1 GTSNPN, CDR2 SVGIG (reference sequence). The junction had 8 bases not matched to a gene; V was cut back by 6 bases and J by 5 bases. This CDR3 is built from 13 residues. CDR3 sequence (DNA): TGTGCCTGTCAGACAGGGGTGGCGACTGAAGCTTTCTTT. Amino acids: CACQTGVATEAFF. Full variable domain (missing parts from reference TRBV30 and TRBJ1-1): SQTIHQWPATLVQPVGSPLSLECTVEGTSNPNLYWYRQAAGRGLQLLFYSVGIGQISSEVPQNLSASRPQDRQFILSSKKLLLSDSGFYLCACQTGVATEAFFGQGTRLTVV.

The sample holds a few counts of this clone. The rearrangement joins TRBV19 to TRBJ1-2; possibly TRBD1 for D (5 bases). Germline-derived CDR1 and CDR2 are LNHDA and SQIVND (reference sequence). The CDR3 is 14 amino acids. V lost 7 bases and J lost 0, with 12 bases in between. The CDR3 region is CASNQQAANYGYTF. The CDR3 coding sequence is TGTGCCAGTAATCAACAGGCTGCTAACTATGGCTACACCTTC. Together with reference TRBV19 and TRBJ1-2, the CDR3 gives the full variable domain: DGGITQSPKYLFRKEGQNVTLSCEQNLNHDAMYWYRQDPGQGLRLIYYSQIVNDFQKGDIAEGYSVSREKKESFPLTVTSAQKNPTAFYLCASNQQAANYGYTFGSGTRLTVV.

The rearrangement links TRBV28 to TRBJ1-5, with D maybe TRBD1 (5 bases). The germline V and J ends were trimmed by 3 bases and 0 bases, with 12 bases remaining between them. The germline gives CDR1 MDHEN, CDR2 SYDVKM. CDR3 length: 16 residues. CDR3 loop: CASSFVPGTSNQPQHF. In nucleotides, the CDR3 is TGTGCCAGCAGTTTTGTTCCGGGGACTAGCAATCAGCCCCAGCATTTT.

The chain couples TRBV27 to TRBJ1-2, with a tentative D call TRBD1 (6 bases). Germline V gives CDR1 MNHEY, CDR2 SMNVEV (reference sequence). CDR3 length equals 13 residues. The V gene lost 5 bases and the J gene lost 3 bases, with 10 bases spanning the gap. As DNA, the CDR3 is TGTGCCAGCAGTGCCCGGACAGACTATGGCTACACCTTC. It codes for CASSARTDYGYTF.

The V gene is TRBV7-9, the J gene TRBJ1-2; TRBD1 aligns across 9 bases. CDR1 and CDR2 from the germline V gene are SEHNR and FQNEAQ (reference sequence). J was trimmed by 8 bases and V by 3 bases; bases with no gene match: 7. The CDR3 has 14 amino acids. Written as DNA, the CDR3 is TGTGCCAGCAGCTTTACAGGGGGCGCGAGGGGCTACACCTTC. Translating it yields CASSFTGGARGYTF.

The chain has TRBV2 and TRBJ1-1, with D hard to call. This CDR3 region has 14 residues. Trimming removed 4 bases at V and 7 bases at J, with 16 bases between. Germline assignment: CDR1 SNHLY and CDR2 FYNNEI. The CDR3 spells CASSAEGEGLEAFF. DNA for the CDR3: TGTGCCAGCAGTGCTGAGGGAGAGGGCCTTGAAGCTTTCTTT.

The chain couples TRBV11-2 to TRBJ2-5; 13 positions match TRBD2. V shed 1 base and J 5 bases; nucleotides not matched to a gene: 10. CDR1 and CDR2 from the germline V gene are SGHAT and FQNNGV. This CDR3 has 18 amino acids. The CDR3 loop reads CASSLAGPTSGGRETQYF. In nucleotides, the CDR3 is TGTGCCAGCAGCTTAGCGGGCCCGACTAGCGGGGGGCGGGAGACCCAGTACTTC.

This chain connects TRBV10-1 to TRBJ2-1, with TRBD1 matching 12 bases. The CDR3 sequence is 15 residues long. V trimming: 1 base; J trimming: 12 bases; junction bases outside the gene matches: 7. Germline V gene data show CDR1 as WNHNN and CDR2 as SYGVQD (reference sequence). CDR3 sequence: CASSEWDRGPAGQFF. The CDR3 bases are TGCGCCAGCAGTGAGTGGGACAGGGGGCCCGCGGGGCAGTTCTTC.

This chain uses TRBV6-6 with TRBJ2-7; 7 bases are shared with TRBD1. V shed 5 bases and J 0 bases; nucleotides not matched to a gene: 7. The CDR3 is 15 residues long. The germline CDR1 and CDR2 sequences are MNHNY and SVGAGI (reference sequence). The CDR3 DNA is TGTGCCAGCAGTGGACCGGGACAGAGCTCCTACGAGCAGTACTTC. Protein sequence: CASSGPGQSSYEQYF.

This clone was seen a few times. This CDR3 reads CASSPETTREKLFF. In DNA form, the CDR3 reads TGTGCCAGCTCACCCGAGACGACCCGTGAAAAACTGTTTTTT. The rearrangement links TRBV18 to TRBJ1-4; D is uncertain. Trimming removed 3 bases from V and 7 bases from J, with 12 bases in between. Germline-derived CDR1 and CDR2 are KGHSH and LQKENI. There are 14 residues in the CDR3.

This rearrangement joins TRBV15 to TRBJ2-5; 7 bases are shared with TRBD1. Per the germline V gene, CDR1 is LNHNV and CDR2 is YYDKDF (reference sequence). The CDR3 is made up of 16 amino acids. After removal of 4 bases from V and 4 bases from J, the junction contained 12 bases not matched to a gene. The CDR3: CATSTISGQPGETQYF. As DNA, the CDR3 is TGTGCCACCAGCACGATCTCGGGACAGCCCGGAGAGACCCAGTACTTC.

The chain joins TRBV11-2 to TRBJ1-1, with a possible D match to TRBD1 (6 bases). V lost 3 bases and J lost 6, with 8 bases in between. Germline CDR1 is SGHAT and CDR2 is FQNNGV. The CDR3 is made up of 12 amino acids. This chain's CDR3 is CASSFGQSEAFF. The DNA for the CDR3 is TGTGCCAGCAGCTTCGGACAGTCTGAAGCTTTCTTT. Filled out from reference TRBV11-2 and TRBJ1-1, the complete variable domain reads EAGVAQSPRYKIIEKRQSVAFWCNPISGHATLYWYQQILGQGPKLLIQFQNNGVVDDSQLPKDRFSAERLKGVDSTLKIQPAKLEDSAVYLCASSFGQSEAFFGQGTRLTVV.

Notes on this clone: This same CDR3 is encoded by further DNA sequences in the sample. The chain links TRBV7-9 to TRBJ1-5; D is undetermined. The CDR3 consists of 12 residues. Trimming cost V 5 bases and J 3 bases, with 5 bases left between them. Germline CDR1 is SEHNR and CDR2 is FQNEAQ (reference sequence). CDR3 sequence (DNA): TGTGCCAGCAGCCTGGACAATCAGCCCCAGCATTTT. Protein product: CASSLDNQPQHF.

V usage is TRBV2 and J usage is TRBJ2-7; D uncertain. The V gene's germline CDR1 is SNHLY and CDR2 FYNNEI. The CDR3 length is 14 residues. The V and J ends lost 11 bases and 0 bases respectively, with 17 bases between them. Here the CDR3 reads CAFTLPSGSYEQYF. DNA for the CDR3: TGTGCCTTCACCCTACCATCCGGCTCCTACGAGCAGTACTTC.

This clone was detected only a few times. The genes are TRBV5-4 and TRBJ2-7; no clear D gene. This CDR3 comprises 13 residues. Deletions cut 0 bases from V and 0 bases from J, with 4 bases between. Germline values: CDR1 SGHNT, CDR2 YYREEE (reference sequence). CDR3 coding DNA: TGTGCCAGCAGCTTGGACGGCTCCTACGAGCAGTACTTC. This gives the protein CASSLDGSYEQYF.

The rearrangement joins TRBV28 to TRBJ1-1, with unresolved D. Trimming shortened V by 8 bases and J by 6 bases, and 22 bases separated the two germline ends. Germline-derived CDR1 and CDR2 are MDHEN and SYDVKM. CDR3 length: 15 residues. This chain's CDR3 is CASPPPRDFRAEAFF. Written as DNA, the CDR3 is TGTGCCAGCCCTCCTCCAAGAGATTTTCGGGCTGAAGCTTTCTTT.

V usage is TRBV19 and J usage is TRBJ2-3; the D is unclear. Germline V CDR1 and CDR2: LNHDA, SQIVND (reference sequence). Trimming stripped 3 bases from V and 3 bases from J, with 16 bases between. CDR3 length: 16 residues. In DNA, the CDR3 is TGTGCCAGTAGTATTGGTTACCGCGACGAGACAGATACGCAGTATTTT. Translated, it gives CASSIGYRDETDTQYF. Complete variable domain (other parts from reference TRBV19 and TRBJ2-3): DGGITQSPKYLFRKEGQNVTLSCEQNLNHDAMYWYRQDPGQGLRLIYYSQIVNDFQKGDIAEGYSVSREKKESFPLTVTSAQKNPTAFYLCASSIGYRDETDTQYFGPGTRLTVL.

The J gene is TRBJ1-5, the V gene TRBV2; D not certain. Germline lookup yields CDR1 SNHLY and CDR2 FYNNEI. This CDR3 has 19 residues. V was shortened by 1 base and J by 0 bases, with 19 bases between the two germline ends. The CDR3 bases are TGTGCCAGCAGTGAAGAGGCGGTCAGTCCCGTCTATAGCAATCAGCCCCAGCATTTT. Protein product: CASSEEAVSPVYSNQPQHF.

This clone was seen only once. This chain connects TRBV7-8 to TRBJ2-2, with 9 bases matching TRBD1. There are 15 residues in the CDR3. Per germline, CDR1 SGHVS and CDR2 FQNEAQ. The V segment lost 5 bases and the J segment 4 bases; nucleotides outside the gene matches: 5. The CDR3 loop is CASSPGTGSTGELFF. The CDR3, as DNA: TGTGCCAGCAGCCCGGGGACAGGGAGCACCGGGGAGCTGTTTTTT.

In this sample, this clone turned up a few times. The J gene is TRBJ2-1, the V gene TRBV7-9; D assignment may be TRBD1 or TRBD2 (6 bases each). Germline V gene sequence: CDR1 SEHNR, CDR2 FQNEAQ (reference sequence). This CDR3 is built from 15 residues. Trimming removed 5 bases from V and 5 bases from J, with 16 bases in between. The CDR3 bases are TGTGCCAGCAGCCTGAGGGGGGAATTCAACAATGAGCAGTTCTTC. Encoded protein: CASSLRGEFNNEQFF.

The chain links TRBV18 to TRBJ1-1; TRBD1 aligns across 8 bases. The CDR3 runs 16 residues. V was pared by 1 base and J by 3 bases, with 7 bases of the junction left unmatched. CDR1 and CDR2 (germline): KGHSH, LQKENI. DNA for the CDR3: TGTGCCAGCTCACCACTCCGTCAGGGGGCGGACACTGAAGCTTTCTTT. Translating it yields CASSPLRQGADTEAFF.